The next 8 T cell receptor beta chains were all read from a single sample in a study of blood T cells in healthy people across ages. Through a sample-barcoded 5' primer and a J-beta primer mix, a second PCR was run for 7 to 11 cycles. TCRdb reprocessed the 5' RACE reads with MiXCR, giving one entry per CDR3 protein. The sample contains 850,000 to 1,100,000 distinct CDR3 sequences, around two fifths of which appear only once. Sequenced material: blood. These receptor sequences come from a young man in good health.

V gene TRBV29-1 combines with J gene TRBJ1-2, with D unclear. V was shortened by 5 bases and J by 2 bases, with 12 bases between the two germline ends. The CDR3 totals 13 residues. Germline CDR1 SQVTM, CDR2 ANQGSEA. The CDR3 region is CSVSGRANYGYTF. The CDR3 DNA is TGCAGCGTTTCGGGCAGAGCGAACTATGGCTACACCTTC.

As regards this clonotype: A much larger clone sits a single nucleotide away, making a read error possible. V usage is TRBV4-3 and J usage is TRBJ1-4; D possibly corresponds to TRBD1 (5 bases). Germline V gives CDR1 LGHNA, CDR2 YSLEER. The length of the CDR3 is 17 residues. For the CDR3, the DNA is TGCGTCAGCAGCCAAGGGGCACCGGGCCTGGGTAATGAAAAACTGTTTTTT. It codes for CVSSQGAPGLGNEKLFF.

The sample holds many counts of this clonotype. The chain recombines TRBV4-1 with TRBJ1-4, with 8 bases aligning to TRBD1. V gave up 2 bases and J gave up 6 bases; unmatched junction bases: 5. The germline gives CDR1 MGHRA, CDR2 YSYEKL. The CDR3 runs to 15 residues. CDR3 bases: TGCGCCAGCAGCCAACCGACAGGGGAGGATGAAAAACTGTTTTTT. Amino acid sequence: CASSQPTGEDEKLFF.

This clonotype was found once. V usage is TRBV10-3 and J usage is TRBJ2-7, with TRBD2 matching 12 bases. CDR3 size: 14 residues. Losses at the gene ends were 6 bases for V and 4 bases for J; bases not matched to a gene: 4. In germline, CDR1 is ENHRY, CDR2 SYGVKD. The CDR3 sequence is CAISGGTSGYEQYF. The CDR3 bases are TGTGCCATCAGCGGCGGGACTAGCGGGTACGAGCAGTACTTC.

This clonotype was seen more than once but under ten times. The chain uses TRBV15 and TRBJ1-5, with a weak D call TRBD1 (5 bases). The germline CDR1 and CDR2 sequences are LNHNV and YYDKDF (reference sequence). The CDR3 consists of 16 residues. Trimming left V 0 bases short and J 3 bases short, with 12 bases between. CDR3 region: CATSRDFVTANQPQHF. As DNA, the CDR3 is TGTGCCACCAGCAGAGATTTTGTGACAGCCAATCAGCCCCAGCATTTT.

This clonotype was seen only a few times. This sequence joins TRBV7-3 and TRBJ2-3; D gene uncertain. The CDR3 has 14 residues. V lost 2 bases, J lost 2 bases, and 8 bases lay in between. Germline V gene lookup returns CDR1 SGHTA and CDR2 FQGTGA. The CDR3 DNA is TGTGCCAGCAGCTTACGACCGCTCACAGATACGCAGTATTTT. Its translation is CASSLRPLTDTQYF.

This clonotype appeared many times. CDR3 residues: CASSLAGGLEQYEQYF. In nucleotides, the CDR3 is TGTGCCAGCAGCTTGGCGGGGGGGCTTGAACAGTACGAGCAGTACTTC. This rearrangement joins TRBV11-2 to TRBJ2-7; 9 nucleotides agree with TRBD2. Trimming cost V 3 bases and J 4 bases; bases outside gene matches: 10. This CDR3 region has 16 residues. Germline values: CDR1 SGHAT, CDR2 FQNNGV.

V usage is TRBV25-1 and J usage is TRBJ2-1; unclear D gene. CDR1 MGHDK and CDR2 SYGVNS come from the germline V gene. The CDR3 loop spans 15 amino acids. Trimming left V 3 bases short and J 8 bases short, with 17 bases between. The DNA for the CDR3 is TGTGCCAGCAGTGATTACCTCCCTGGAAAGGATGAGCAGTTCTTC. Amino acid sequence: CASSDYLPGKDEQFF.